This T cell receptor beta chain is from a study of cytomegalovirus exposure and HLA in healthy donors. Study results and caveats: According to the study, around 160 TCR beta chains were cytomegalovirus-associated.

In regard to this clone: Antigen specificity is unknown.

CDR3 length: 18 amino acids. Germline lookup yields CDR1 SGHDN and CDR2 FVKESK. J gave up 7 bases and V 1 base, and 7 bases lay outside the gene matches. The PCR was carried out with 60 Vbeta primers and 13 Jbeta primers. TCRdb keeps only in-frame clones here, not all; method: immunoSEQ multiplex PCR. The sample contains around 180,000 clones, roughly 77% of which appear only once. Material for sequencing was PBMCs. This sequence was found in a woman in her forties or fifties in good health and CMV-seronegative. The rearrangement links TRBV14 to TRBJ2-1; 16 positions agree with TRBD2. The CDR3 region has the DNA TGTGCCAGCAGCCAAGCGGGACTAGCGGGGGGGCCTAGAAATGAGCAGTTCTTC. Amino acids: CASSQAGLAGGPRNEQFF.